This T cell receptor beta chain was documented in a study of blood T cell repertoires in COVID-19. V gave up 5 bases and J gave up 6 bases, with 16 bases separating them. There are 14 residues in the CDR3. The germline gives CDR1 SGHTA, CDR2 FQGTGA. TCRdb keeps only in-frame clones here, not all; method: immunoSEQ multiplex PCR. The repertoire holds 70,000 to 90,000 clones, with 65% to 90% as singletons. The specimen sequenced was peripheral blood. This TCR came from a man older than 75 with COVID-19, enrolled during active disease. The chain links TRBV7-3 to TRBJ1-1; D might be TRBD1 (5 bases). The chain's CDR3 is CASSPTGGMSEAFF. CDR3 in DNA: TGTGCCAGCAGCCCTACGGGGGGTATGTCTGAAGCTTTCTTT.